This record covers a single T cell receptor beta chain. The data were obtained in a study of blood T cell repertoires in COVID-19. Whole-study context: Samples of COVID-19 (acute and convalescent) were obtained from the United States, Italy and Spain. PBMCs, B-cell-depleted T cells, or T cells were the source of the cDNA or gDNA that made up the material.

Per the original data handling: Estimation of nucleated cell counts was performed using reference gene primer amplification. Generated by immunoSEQ multiplex PCR, the TCRdb table keeps only in-frame clones and is missing some. V and J calls and clone size are those listed in that table; D and trimming were worked out from the DNA. This sample has 100,000 or so clones; less than 90% occur once, and the top ten carry 3.5% to 4.5%. Germline values: CDR1 MDHEN, CDR2 SYDVKM. This CDR3 has 15 residues. Trimming stripped 6 bases from V and 4 bases from J, with 16 bases between. J is TRBJ2-1 and V is TRBV28; the D gene is possibly TRBD2 (6 bases). Sequenced material: peripheral blood. The receptor's source is a man aged 55 to 69 with acute or convalescent COVID-19. The CDR3: CASRVGGNMYNEQFF. The CDR3 DNA is TGTGCCAGCAGGGTAGGCGGGAATATGTACAATGAGCAGTTCTTC.